The sequence of this TCR beta chain was determined in a study of Graves' ophthalmopathy and Graves' hyperthyroidism. This clonotype showed up many times. Its antigen is still unknown. Patients in the hyperthyroidism group, adults aged 18 to 65, were newly diagnosed, under 2 months' duration. Uncontrolled infections, pregnancy, lactation or other autoimmune diseases led to patient exclusion. Diagnosis relied on clinical symptoms, serum thyroxine, TRAb, thyroid ultrasound and orbital computed tomography. Using RNA transcripts, the TCR beta CDR3 regions were amplified. The authors performed first-round RT-PCR with HTBI primers and then a second-round multiplex PCR. TCRdb re-derived calls from the multiplex PCR reads in MiXCR, one entry per CDR3 protein. The sample includes more than 1,000,000 distinct CDR3 sequences, about 40% of them seen just once. General study points: Most expanded thyroid clonotypes above 0.001 frequency also appeared in blood.

The sample was peripheral blood or thyroid tissue (not recorded which). The TCR originated in an adult man with Graves' hyperthyroidism.

The DNA of the CDR3 is TGTGCCAGCAGTTATACAGGGTGGGAGACCCAGTACTTC. As protein: CASSYTGWETQYF. The chain combines TRBV7-2 with TRBJ2-5, with a weak D call TRBD1 (6 bases). This CDR3 spans 13 amino acids. Trimming removed 6 bases from V and 5 bases from J, with 13 bases in between. Germline CDR1 SGHTA, CDR2 FQGNSA.